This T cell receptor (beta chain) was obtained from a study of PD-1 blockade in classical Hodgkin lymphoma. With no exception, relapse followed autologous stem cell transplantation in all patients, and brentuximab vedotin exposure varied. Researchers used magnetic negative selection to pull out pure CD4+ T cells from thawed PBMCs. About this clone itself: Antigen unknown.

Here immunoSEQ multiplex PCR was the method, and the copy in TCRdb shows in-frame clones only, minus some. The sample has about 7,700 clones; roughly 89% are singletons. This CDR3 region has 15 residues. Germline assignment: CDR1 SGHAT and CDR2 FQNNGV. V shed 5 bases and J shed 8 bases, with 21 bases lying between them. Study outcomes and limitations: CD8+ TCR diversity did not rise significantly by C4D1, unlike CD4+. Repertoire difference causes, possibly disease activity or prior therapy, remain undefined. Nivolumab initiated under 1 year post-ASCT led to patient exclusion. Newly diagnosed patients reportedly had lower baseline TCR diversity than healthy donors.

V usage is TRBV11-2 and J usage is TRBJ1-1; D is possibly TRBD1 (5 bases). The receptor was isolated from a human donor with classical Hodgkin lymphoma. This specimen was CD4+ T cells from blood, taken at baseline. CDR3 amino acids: CASSTIALGVGEAFF. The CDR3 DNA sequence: TGTGCCAGCAGCACCATTGCCTTGGGGGTTGGGGAAGCTTTCTTT.